These 9 T cell receptor beta chains share one sample of origin, sequenced in a study of blood T cell repertoires in COVID-19. Sequencing was performed with immunoSEQ multiplex PCR; in TCRdb, only in-frame clones are kept and a portion is missing. The sample includes 190,000 or so clones, about 90% of them seen just once. The sequencing input was peripheral blood. Receptors originate from a man aged 35 to 55 with active or convalescent COVID-19.

The chain couples TRBV6-5 to TRBJ1-2; 9 bases map to TRBD1. The J segment lost 8 bases and the V segment lost 0 bases, leaving 10 bases of the junction unmatched. The CDR3 covers 16 residues. From germline, CDR1 is MNHEY and CDR2 SVGAGI. CDR3 residues: CASSYSFQDRGGGYTF. CDR3 coding DNA: TGTGCCAGCAGTTACTCGTTCCAGGACAGGGGTGGAGGCTACACCTTC.

The chain carries TRBV13 and TRBJ2-1; D possibly corresponds to TRBD2 (7 bases). This CDR3 has 17 amino acids. The V end was cut by 0 bases, the J end by 0 bases, with 12 bases between. Germline loops: CDR1 PRHDT, CDR2 FYEKMQ (reference sequence). The CDR3 DNA is TGTGCCAGCAGCTTAGGCGGGGGGCCCAGCTCCTACAATGAGCAGTTCTTC. It codes for CASSLGGGPSSYNEQFF.

This clone was counted between two and nine times. This sequence joins TRBV11-1 and TRBJ2-7, with a weak D call TRBD1 (6 bases). CDR1 and CDR2 from the germline V gene are SGHAT and FQDESV (reference sequence). V gave up 5 bases and J gave up 3 bases, with 14 bases separating them. The CDR3 contains 14 residues. CDR3 sequence reads: CASSAFDRNYEQYF. In DNA, the CDR3 is TGTGCCAGCAGCGCATTTGACAGGAACTACGAGCAGTACTTC.

The rearrangement links TRBV4-2 to TRBJ1-1, with 9 bases aligning to TRBD1. V was clipped by 4 bases and J by 0 bases; unmatched bases: 6. The CDR3 sequence is 16 residues long. Germline lookup yields CDR1 LGHNA and CDR2 YNFKEQ. CDR3 DNA sequence: TGTGCCAGCAGCCGCTCAAGGGACAGGGTGAACACTGAAGCTTTCTTT. Residues: CASSRSRDRVNTEAFF.

The rearrangement links TRBV10-3 to TRBJ2-7; D ambiguous. V dropped 3 bases and J dropped 0 bases, with 6 bases sitting between them. Per the germline V gene, CDR1 is ENHRY and CDR2 is SYGVKD. This CDR3 spans 13 amino acids. CDR3 sequence (DNA): TGTGCCATCAGTGAACAGAGCTCCTACGAGCAGTACTTC. Translated: CAISEQSSYEQYF.

The chain carries TRBV11-2 and TRBJ1-2; 9 bases line up with TRBD1. V lost 6 bases, J lost 7 bases, and 12 bases stayed unmatched. The CDR3 length is 15 residues. CDR1 SGHAT and CDR2 FQNNGV come from the germline V gene. Here the CDR3 reads CASRIFGTGQAGYTF. Written as DNA, the CDR3 is TGTGCCAGCAGGATATTTGGGACAGGGCAAGCTGGCTACACCTTC.

V usage is TRBV7-8 and J usage is TRBJ1-5; perhaps TRBD1 as D (5 bases). V was cut by 1 base and J by 13 bases, with 11 bases left in between. The germline V gene has CDR1 SGHVS and CDR2 FQNEAQ. The CDR3 covers 12 residues. CDR3 in DNA: TGTGCCAGCAGCTTAGACTCCGGGACTCAGCATTTT. This gives the protein CASSLDSGTQHF.

This clone appeared a few times. The CDR3 protein is CASSDTENTEAFF. The DNA for the CDR3 is TGTGCCAGCAGTGACACAGAAAACACTGAAGCTTTCTTT. V is TRBV6-4 and J is TRBJ1-1; D is unresolved. CDR3 length equals 13 residues. The V gene's germline CDR1 is MRHNA and CDR2 SNTAGT. V lost 2 bases and J lost 2, with 6 bases in between.

The J gene is TRBJ2-7, the V gene TRBV18; 7 bases fit TRBD2. The CDR3 extends over 15 amino acids. In germline, CDR1 is KGHSH, CDR2 LQKENI. J gave up 1 base and V 6 bases, and 9 bases lay outside the gene matches. The CDR3: CASSLRLASSYEQYF. CDR3 bases: TGTGCCAGCTCCTTAAGACTAGCCTCGTCCTACGAGCAGTACTTC.